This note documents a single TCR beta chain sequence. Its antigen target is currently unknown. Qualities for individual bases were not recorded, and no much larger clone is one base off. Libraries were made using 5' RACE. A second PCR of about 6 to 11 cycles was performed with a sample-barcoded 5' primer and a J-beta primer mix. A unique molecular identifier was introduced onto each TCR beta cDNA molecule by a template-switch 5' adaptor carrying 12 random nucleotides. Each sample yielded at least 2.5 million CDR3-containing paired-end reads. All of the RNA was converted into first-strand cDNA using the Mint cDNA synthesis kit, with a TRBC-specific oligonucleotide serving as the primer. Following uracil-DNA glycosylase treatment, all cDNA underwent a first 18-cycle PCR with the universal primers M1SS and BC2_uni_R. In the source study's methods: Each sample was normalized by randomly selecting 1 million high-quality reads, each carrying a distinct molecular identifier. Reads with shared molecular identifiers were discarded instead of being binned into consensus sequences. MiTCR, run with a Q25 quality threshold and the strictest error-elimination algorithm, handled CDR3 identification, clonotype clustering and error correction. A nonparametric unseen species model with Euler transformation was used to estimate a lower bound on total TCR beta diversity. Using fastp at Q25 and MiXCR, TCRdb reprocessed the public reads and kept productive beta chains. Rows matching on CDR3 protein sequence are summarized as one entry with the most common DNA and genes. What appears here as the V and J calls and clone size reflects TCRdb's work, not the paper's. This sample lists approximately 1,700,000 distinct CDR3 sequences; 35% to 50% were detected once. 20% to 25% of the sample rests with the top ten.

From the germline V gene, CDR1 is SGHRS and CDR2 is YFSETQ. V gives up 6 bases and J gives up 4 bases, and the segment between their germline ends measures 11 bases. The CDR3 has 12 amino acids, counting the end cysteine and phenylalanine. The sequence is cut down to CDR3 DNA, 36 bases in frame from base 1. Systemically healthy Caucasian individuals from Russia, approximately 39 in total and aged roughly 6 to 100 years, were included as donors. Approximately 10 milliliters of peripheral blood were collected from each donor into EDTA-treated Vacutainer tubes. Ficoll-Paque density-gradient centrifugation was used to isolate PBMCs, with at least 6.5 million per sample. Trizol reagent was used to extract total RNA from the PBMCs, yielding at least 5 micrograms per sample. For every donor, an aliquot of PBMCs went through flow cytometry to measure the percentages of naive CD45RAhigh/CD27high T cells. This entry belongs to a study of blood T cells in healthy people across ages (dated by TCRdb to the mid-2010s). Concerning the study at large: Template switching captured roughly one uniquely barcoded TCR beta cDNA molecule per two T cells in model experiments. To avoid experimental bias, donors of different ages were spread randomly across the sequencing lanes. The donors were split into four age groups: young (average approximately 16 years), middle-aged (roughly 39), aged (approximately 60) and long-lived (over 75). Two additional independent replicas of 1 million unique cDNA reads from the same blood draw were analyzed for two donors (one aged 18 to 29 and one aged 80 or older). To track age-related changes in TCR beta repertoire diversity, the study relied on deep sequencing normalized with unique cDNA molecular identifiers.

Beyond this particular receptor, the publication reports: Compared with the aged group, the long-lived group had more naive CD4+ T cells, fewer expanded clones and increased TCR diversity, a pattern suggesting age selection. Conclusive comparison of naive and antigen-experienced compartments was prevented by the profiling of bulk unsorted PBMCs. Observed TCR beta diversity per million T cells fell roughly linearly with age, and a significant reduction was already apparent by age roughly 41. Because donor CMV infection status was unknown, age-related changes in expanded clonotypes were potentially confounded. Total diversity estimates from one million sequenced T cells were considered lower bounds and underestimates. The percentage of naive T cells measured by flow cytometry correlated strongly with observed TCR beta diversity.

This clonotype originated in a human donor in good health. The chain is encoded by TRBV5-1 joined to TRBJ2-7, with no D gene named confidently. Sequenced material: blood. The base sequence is TGCGCCAGCACCCCCGGATTATACGAGCAGTACTTC. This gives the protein CASTPGLYEQYF.